This TCR beta chain was profiled in a study of vaccination effects on CD4 cells after COVID-19. About the research overall: Each person got two doses of an mRNA SARS-CoV-2 vaccine, BNT162b2 or mRNA-1273. Samples came 142 and 148 days after COVID-19 diagnosis, before vaccination.

Antigen-specific CD4+ T cells were expanded (with viral peptide pools) by the ViraFEST assay ahead of sequencing. Following an approximately eleven-day culture, CD4+ T cells were purified. Infection dated between March and December 2020, before the Alpha, Beta and Delta variants reached the United States. Between the trimmed V and J ends, which lost 5 bases and 8 bases, there was a span of 25 bases. Germline loops: CDR1 SNHLY, CDR2 FYNNEI. The CDR3 has 17 residues. Study observations and caveats: In convalescents, post-vaccine spike-reactive clones were mainly new clones induced by vaccination.

Sequencing was performed with immunoSEQ multiplex PCR; in TCRdb, only in-frame clones are kept and a portion is missing. The table records about 37,000 clones, over 60% of them present only once. This clone occurred a few times. Its antigen is still unknown. This material consisted of CD4+ T cells from PBMCs cultured with a peptide pool, taken before COVID-19 vaccination. This receptor was obtained from a human donor who had a prior SARS-CoV-2 infection. The chain has TRBV2 and TRBJ2-1, with D perhaps TRBD1 or TRBD2 (7 bases each). In DNA, the CDR3 is TGTGCCAGCAGTCCAGCCAGGGGGGGTGGGCCTAGAGATGAGCAGTTCTTC. It yields the protein CASSPARGGGPRDEQFF. Full variable domain (missing parts from reference TRBV2 and TRBJ2-1): EPEVTQTPSHQVTQMGQEVILRCVPISNHLYFYWYRQILGQKVEFLVSFYNNEISEKSEIFDDQFSVERPDGSNFTLKIRSTKLEDSAMYFCASSPARGGGPRDEQFFGPGTRLTVL.